The present T cell receptor beta chain was sequenced within a study of cytotoxic CD8 clonotypes in ibrutinib-treated CLL. Across the study: Of a cohort that held around 10 relapsed/refractory and roughly 15 treatment-naive patients, roughly 18 were IGHV unmutated. Overall, roughly 25 responses were partial and 2 complete; following median about 70 months, about 15 patients stayed remitted and some 12 progressed. Broader study findings: Clonality was higher at baseline than in age-matched healthy donors and tracked circulating CD8+ T-cell counts. The clonality rise at ibrutinib response reflected private clonotype expansion.

Produced via immunoSEQ multiplex PCR; TCRdb's table is partial and in-frame only. The table has approximately 330,000 clones, about 80% seen once. This CDR3 region has 14 residues. The V end was cut by 4 bases, the J end by 5 bases, with 15 bases between. CDR1 and CDR2 (germline): SGHDT, YYEEEE. Concerning this clone itself: Its antigen is still unknown.

The origin of this receptor is a human donor with chronic lymphocytic leukemia. Material: PBMCs, obtained before ibrutinib treatment. V is TRBV5-6 and J is TRBJ2-5; the D is unclear. The CDR3 reads CASSASPRLETQYF. The CDR3 DNA sequence: TGTGCCAGCAGCGCCAGCCCTCGGCTGGAGACCCAGTACTTC.